This paragraph covers one TCR beta chain sequence. This clonotype was recorded a few times. The clone's antigen remains unknown. The sample holds no much larger clone one base away, and base qualities are not on file. The data were produced on an Illumina HiSeq 1500. TCRdb handled the public reads itself, with Q25 trimming in fastp and clone calling in MiXCR, and kept productive beta chains. A single entry per CDR3 protein holds the most common genes and DNA from its merged rows. The sample table lists approximately 630,000 distinct CDR3 sequences, 20% to 30% of them with a count of one. The ten largest make up roughly 8% of the sample. Including cysteine and phenylalanine, the CDR3 has 13 amino acids. The retained sequence is limited to the CDR3, 39 bases, with the frame set at the first base. The V and J ends are trimmed by 6 bases and 5 bases, leaving 13 bases between them. The sample is drawn from a study of T cell repertoires in cytomegalovirus infection (dated by TCRdb to between 2017 and 2020). Study-wide context: Donor HLA type was relevant to the analysis, as public TCR beta signatures indicated carriage of CMV infection together with the matching HLA type. General conclusions and limits of the study: Carriers of CMV infection plus the relevant HLA type were discriminated by the cumulative frequency of public TCR beta family members in the study cohort and in an independent roughly 340-donor cohort. The ex vivo response was dominated by HLA-C-restricted CMV-specific TCR beta clonotypes, which also provided the single most frequent clonotype in two of eight donors.

The sequence derives from a human donor in good health (CMV status not recorded). Some clones in this sample may be carry-over from other donors' samples. Rearrangement joined TRBV12-3 or TRBV12-4 to TRBJ2-5; tentative D gene TRBD1, with 6 bases matching. Specimen: CD8+ T cells from PBMCs. The CDR3 sequence is CASREQGGETQYF. The nucleotide sequence reads TGTGCCAGCAGAGAACAGGGCGGGGAGACCCAGTACTTC.